This T cell receptor (beta chain) was documented in a study of blood T cell repertoires in COVID-19. Study context: Whether acute or convalescent, the COVID-19 samples came from the United States, Italy and Spain. The cDNA or gDNA used as material had been derived from T cells, B-cell-depleted T cells, or PBMCs.

Authors' methods: Counts of nucleated cells, estimated from reference gene primer amplification, were obtained. Profiling relied on immunoSEQ multiplex PCR, and the TCRdb table lists in-frame clones only, not all of them. V, J and clone size reflect that table, while D and trimming were determined from the DNA. Of approximately 70,000 clones in the sample, 85% to 95% are singletons; the top ten hold about 5%. This CDR3 spans 15 amino acids. Germline CDR1 is KGHSH and CDR2 is LQKENI. V shed 4 bases and J 8 bases; nucleotides not matched to a gene: 13. The TCR was taken from a woman aged 55-69 years with active COVID-19. Sequencing was performed on peripheral blood. The genes are TRBV18 and TRBJ1-2, with 7 bases identical to TRBD1. The CDR3 is CASSQMTQGEDGYTF. The CDR3 bases are TGTGCCAGCTCACAAATGACTCAGGGGGAAGACGGCTACACCTTC. Drawing the rest from reference TRBV18 and TRBJ1-2, the complete variable domain is NAGVMQNPRHLVRRRGQEARLRCSPMKGHSHVYWYRQLPEEGLKFMVYLQKENIIDESGMPKERFSAEFPKEGPSILRIQQVVRGDSAAYFCASSQMTQGEDGYTFGSGTRLTVV.